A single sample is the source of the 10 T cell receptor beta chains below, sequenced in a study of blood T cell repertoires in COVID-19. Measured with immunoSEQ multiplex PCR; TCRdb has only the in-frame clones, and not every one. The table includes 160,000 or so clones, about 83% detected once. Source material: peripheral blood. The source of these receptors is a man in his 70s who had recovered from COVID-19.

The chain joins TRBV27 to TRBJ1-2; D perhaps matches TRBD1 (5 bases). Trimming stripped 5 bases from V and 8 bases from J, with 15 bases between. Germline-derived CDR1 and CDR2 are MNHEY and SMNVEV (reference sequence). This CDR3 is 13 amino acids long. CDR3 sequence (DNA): TGTGCCAGCAGTGGGATCAGGGATCGAGGCTACACCTTC. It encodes CASSGIRDRGYTF.

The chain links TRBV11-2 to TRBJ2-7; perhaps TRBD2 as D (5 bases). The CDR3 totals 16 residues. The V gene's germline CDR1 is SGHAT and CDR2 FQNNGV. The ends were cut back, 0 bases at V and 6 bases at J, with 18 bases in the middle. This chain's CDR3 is CASSLESGVTLSEQYF. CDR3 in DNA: TGTGCCAGCAGCTTAGAATCCGGGGTTACTTTAAGCGAGCAGTACTTC.

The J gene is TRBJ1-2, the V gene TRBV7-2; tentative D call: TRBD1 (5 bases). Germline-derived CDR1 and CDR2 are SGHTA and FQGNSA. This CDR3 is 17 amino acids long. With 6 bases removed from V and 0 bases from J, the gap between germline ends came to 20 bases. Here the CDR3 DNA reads TGTGCCAGCAGTCACAGCGGGGGACCGACATCTAACTATGGCTACACCTTC. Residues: CASSHSGGPTSNYGYTF.

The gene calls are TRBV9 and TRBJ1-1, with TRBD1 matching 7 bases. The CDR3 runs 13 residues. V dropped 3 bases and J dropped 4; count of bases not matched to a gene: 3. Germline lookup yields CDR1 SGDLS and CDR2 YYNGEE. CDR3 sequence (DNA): TGTGCCAGCAGCGCGGGGACAGTCACTGAAGCTTTCTTT. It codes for CASSAGTVTEAFF.

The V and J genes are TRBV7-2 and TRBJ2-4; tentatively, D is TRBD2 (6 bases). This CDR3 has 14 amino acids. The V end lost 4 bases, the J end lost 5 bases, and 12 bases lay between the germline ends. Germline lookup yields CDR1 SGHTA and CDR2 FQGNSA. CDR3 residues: CASSSWGEENIQYF. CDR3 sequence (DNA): TGTGCCAGCAGCTCGTGGGGGGAAGAAAACATTCAGTACTTC.

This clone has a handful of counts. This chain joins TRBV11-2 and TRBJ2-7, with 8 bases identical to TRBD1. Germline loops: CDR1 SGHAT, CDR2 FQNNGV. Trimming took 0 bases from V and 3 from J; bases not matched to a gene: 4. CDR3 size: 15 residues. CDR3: CASSLDRGQGYEQYF. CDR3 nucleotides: TGTGCCAGCAGCTTAGATCGCGGACAGGGCTACGAGCAGTACTTC. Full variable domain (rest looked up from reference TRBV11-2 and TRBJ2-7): EAGVAQSPRYKIIEKRQSVAFWCNPISGHATLYWYQQILGQGPKLLIQFQNNGVVDDSQLPKDRFSAERLKGVDSTLKIQPAKLEDSAVYLCASSLDRGQGYEQYFGPGTRLTVT.

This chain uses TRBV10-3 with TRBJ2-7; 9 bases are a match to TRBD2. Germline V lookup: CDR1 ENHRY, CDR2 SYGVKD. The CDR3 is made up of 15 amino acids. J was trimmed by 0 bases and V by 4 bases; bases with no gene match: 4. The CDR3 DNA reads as TGTGCCATCAGTGGAAGCGGGAGGAACTCCTACGAGCAGTACTTC. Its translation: CAISGSGRNSYEQYF.

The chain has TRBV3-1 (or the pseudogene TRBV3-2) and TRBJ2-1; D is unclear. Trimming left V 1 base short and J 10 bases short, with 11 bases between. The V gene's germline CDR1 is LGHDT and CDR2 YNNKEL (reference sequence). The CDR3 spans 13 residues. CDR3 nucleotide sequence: TGTGCCAGCAGCCAAGTTCACTCTCGGGAGCAGTTCTTC. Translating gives CASSQVHSREQFF.

The CDR3 here is CASTGPNSGSYEQYF. Here the CDR3 DNA reads TGTGCCAGCACTGGCCCGAATAGCGGGAGTTACGAGCAGTACTTC. This sequence joins TRBV2 and TRBJ2-7, with TRBD2 matching 9 bases. V lost 7 bases and J lost 4; bases outside the gene matches: 11. The CDR3 is 15 residues long. Germline V gives CDR1 SNHLY, CDR2 FYNNEI.

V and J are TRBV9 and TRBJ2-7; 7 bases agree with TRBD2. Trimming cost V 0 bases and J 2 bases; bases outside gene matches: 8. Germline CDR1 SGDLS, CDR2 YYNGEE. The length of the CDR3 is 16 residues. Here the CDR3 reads CASSVGPSGATYEQYF. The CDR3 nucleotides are TGTGCCAGCAGCGTAGGGCCTAGCGGAGCTACCTACGAGCAGTACTTC.